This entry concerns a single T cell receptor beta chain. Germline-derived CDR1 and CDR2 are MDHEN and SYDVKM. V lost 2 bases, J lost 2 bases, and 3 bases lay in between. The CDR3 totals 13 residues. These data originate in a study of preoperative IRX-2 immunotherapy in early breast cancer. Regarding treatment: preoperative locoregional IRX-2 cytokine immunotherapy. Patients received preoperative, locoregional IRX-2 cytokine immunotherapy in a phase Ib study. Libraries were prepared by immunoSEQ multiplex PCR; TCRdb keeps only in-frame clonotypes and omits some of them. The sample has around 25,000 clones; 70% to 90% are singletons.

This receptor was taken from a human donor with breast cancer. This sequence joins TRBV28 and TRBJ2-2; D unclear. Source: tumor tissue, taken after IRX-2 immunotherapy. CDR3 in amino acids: CASSLGNTGELFF. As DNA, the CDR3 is TGTGCCAGCAGTTTAGGAAACACCGGGGAGCTGTTTTTT.